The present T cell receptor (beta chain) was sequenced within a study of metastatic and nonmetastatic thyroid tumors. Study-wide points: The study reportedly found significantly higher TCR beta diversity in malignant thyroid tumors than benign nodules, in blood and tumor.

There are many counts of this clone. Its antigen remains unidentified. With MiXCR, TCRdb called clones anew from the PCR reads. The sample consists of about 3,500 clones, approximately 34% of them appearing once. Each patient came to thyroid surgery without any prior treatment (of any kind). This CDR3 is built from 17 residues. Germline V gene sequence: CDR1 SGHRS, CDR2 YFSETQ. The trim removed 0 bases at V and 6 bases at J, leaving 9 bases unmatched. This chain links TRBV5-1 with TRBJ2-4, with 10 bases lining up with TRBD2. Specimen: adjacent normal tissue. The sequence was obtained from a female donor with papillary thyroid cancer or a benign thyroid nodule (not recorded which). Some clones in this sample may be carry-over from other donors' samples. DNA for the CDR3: TGCGCCAGCAGCTTGGGGGCGCTAGCGGGAGTAGGAAACATTCAGTACTTC. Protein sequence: CASSLGALAGVGNIQYF.